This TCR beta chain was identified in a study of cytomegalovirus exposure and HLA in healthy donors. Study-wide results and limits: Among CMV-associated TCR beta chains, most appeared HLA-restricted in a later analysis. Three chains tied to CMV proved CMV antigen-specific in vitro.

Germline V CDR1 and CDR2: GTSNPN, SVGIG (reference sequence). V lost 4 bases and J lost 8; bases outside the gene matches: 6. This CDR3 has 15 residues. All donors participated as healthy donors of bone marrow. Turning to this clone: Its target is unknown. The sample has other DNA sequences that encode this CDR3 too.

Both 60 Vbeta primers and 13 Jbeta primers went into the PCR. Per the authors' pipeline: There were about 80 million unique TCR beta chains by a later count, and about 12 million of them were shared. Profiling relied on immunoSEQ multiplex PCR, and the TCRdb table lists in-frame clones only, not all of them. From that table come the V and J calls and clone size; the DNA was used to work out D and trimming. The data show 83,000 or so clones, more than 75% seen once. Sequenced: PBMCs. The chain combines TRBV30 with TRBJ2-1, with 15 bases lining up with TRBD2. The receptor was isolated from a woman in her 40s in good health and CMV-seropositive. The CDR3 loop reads CAWNGLAGGVDEQFF. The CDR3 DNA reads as TGTGCCTGGAACGGACTAGCGGGGGGGGTAGATGAGCAGTTCTTC. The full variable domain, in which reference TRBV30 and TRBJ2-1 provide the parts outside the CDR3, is SQTIHQWPATLVQPVGSPLSLECTVEGTSNPNLYWYRQAAGRGLQLLFYSVGIGQISSEVPQNLSASRPQDRQFILSSKKLLLSDSGFYLCAWNGLAGGVDEQFFGPGTRLTVL.